Listed below are T cell receptor beta chains from one sample, sequenced in a study. TCRdb passed the RT-PCR reads through MiXCR, listing each CDR3 protein once. The table includes approximately 720,000 distinct CDR3 sequences, 11% to 15% detected once. The specimen sequenced was memory CD4+ T cells from blood. Every receptor here comes from a female donor in good health, serving as a healthy control. Each CDR3 is given with its conserved first and last residue. The D gene is left open where the match is weak. Clone sizes are given selectively: once, few, many, or a class where the clone is expanded.

TRBV20-1	TRBJ2-3	few	TRBD2	16	TGCAGTGCTAGAGACGGACTAGCGGGGGTCTCAGATACGCAGTATTTT	CSARDGLAGVSDTQYF
TRBV2	TRBJ2-7	many	.	10	TGTGCCAGCAGGGTCTACGAGCAGTACTTC	CASRVYEQYF
TRBV27	TRBJ2-7	.	.	14	TGTGCCAGCAATCCAGGGACTCCCTCCTACGAGCAGTACTTC	CASNPGTPSYEQYF
TRBV6-2/TRBV6-3	TRBJ2-2	.	TRBD2	17	TGTGCCAGCAGTTTCCCGAGGAGCGGGAGTTTCACCGGGGAGCTGTTTTTT	CASSFPRSGSFTGELFF
TRBV24-1	TRBJ2-2	few	.	14	TGTGCCACCAGTCAGGGGCAGGCCACCGGGGAGCTGTTTTTT	CATSQGQATGELFF
TRBV4-3	TRBJ2-7	few	TRBD1	15	TGCGCCAGCAGCCACGCGGGACAGGGGGGGGACGAGCAGTACTTC	CASSHAGQGGDEQYF
TRBV29-1	TRBJ1-6	many	.	14	TGCAGCGTTTCGCAGGGCCAGTATAATTCACCCCTCCACTTT	CSVSQGQYNSPLHF
TRBV12-3/TRBV12-4	TRBJ2-3	many	.	20	TGTGCCAGCAGTCTTAGGGTATGGGCGGGGCAGAGCGGGAGCACAGATACGCAGTATTTT	CASSLRVWAGQSGSTDTQYF
TRBV11-1	TRBJ2-3	.	.	15	TGTGCCAGCAGCCTCGACCCCTGGGGCCCAGATACGCAGTATTTT	CASSLDPWGPDTQYF
TRBV19	TRBJ2-6	few	.	13	TGTGCCAGTAGTACTACCGGGGCCAACGTCCTGACTTTC	CASSTTGANVLTF
TRBV10-3	TRBJ1-5	few	.	13	TGTGCCATCAGTTACGACGGAGATCAGCCCCAGCATTTT	CAISYDGDQPQHF
TRBV12-3/TRBV12-4	TRBJ1-2	many	.	12	TGTGCCAGCAACACCCAAGGTGGGGGTATCACCTTC	CASNTQGGGITF
TRBV12-5	TRBJ2-7	.	TRBD2	17	TGTGCTAGTGGTTTGAGGTTACTAGCGGGATTTGCGTACGAGCAGTACTTC	CASGLRLLAGFAYEQYF
TRBV18	TRBJ2-1	.	TRBD2	16	TGTGCCAGCTCACCAAACGGGGGGGCGATCTACAATGAGCAGTTCTTC	CASSPNGGAIYNEQFF
TRBV6-1	TRBJ2-7	few	.	15	TGTGCCAGCAGCCGGGAACTAGGACTCCTTTACGAGCAGTACTTC	CASSRELGLLYEQYF
TRBV10-3	TRBJ1-6	.	TRBD1	14	TGTGCCATCAGGACCGGGACAGGGGATTCACCCCTCCACTTT	CAIRTGTGDSPLHF
TRBV10-3	TRBJ2-5	few	.	15	TGTGCCGTCCTATCCCCGGGACGAAACCAAGAGACCCAGTACTTC	CAVLSPGRNQETQYF
TRBV12-3/TRBV12-4	TRBJ2-2	once	.	14	TGTGCCAGCAGGCGTACAGCGAACACCGAGGAGCTGTTTTTT	CASRRTANTEELFF
TRBV18	TRBJ2-7	.	TRBD1	16	TGTGCCAGCTCCCCGGGACAGGCCGATCTTGGATACGAGCAGTACTTC	CASSPGQADLGYEQYF
TRBV15	TRBJ2-5	.	.	13	TGTGCCACCAGCAGAGATTTAGAAGAGACCCAGTACTTC	CATSRDLEETQYF
TRBV27	TRBJ1-5	many	.	13	TGTGCCAGCAGTTTATCGGTTTTGTCAGCCCAGCATTTT	CASSLSVLSAQHF
TRBV20-1	TRBJ1-3	.	.	14	TGCAGTGCTAATTTTAGGGGCGGTGGAAACACCATATATTTT	CSANFRGGGNTIYF
TRBV2	TRBJ2-2	few	.	16	TGTGCCAGCAGTGATCGAGTGGGGGCGAGTCCCGGGGAGCTGTTTTTT	CASSDRVGASPGELFF
TRBV29-1	TRBJ1-2	many	TRBD1	14	TGCAGCGTTGAACAGGGGGCGCGGAACTATGGCTACACCTTC	CSVEQGARNYGYTF
TRBV5-6	TRBJ2-1	many	TRBD2	16	TGTGCCAGCAGCCAGGGGGGCGGAGCGGGAGGGCCTAGGCTGTTCTTC	CASSQGGGAGGPRLFF
TRBV20-1	TRBJ2-7	many	TRBD2	20	TGCAGTGCTAGAGACCCCGGACGGACTGGGACTAGCGGGTACGCCTACGAGCAGTACTTC	CSARDPGRTGTSGYAYEQYF
TRBV4-3	TRBJ2-5	many	.	13	TGCGCCAGCAGCCAAGAGAACGGCGGGACCCAGTACTTC	CASSQENGGTQYF
TRBV28	TRBJ2-1	.	TRBD2	16	TGTGCCAGCAGGACTAGCGGGGCAAGCTCCTACAATGAGCAGTTCTTC	CASRTSGASSYNEQFF
TRBV7-2	TRBJ2-1	.	TRBD2	16	TGTGCCAGCAGCTCCCGCGGCGCGGGAGGAGCCTATGAGCAGTTCTTC	CASSSRGAGGAYEQFF
TRBV20-1	TRBJ2-7	few	TRBD2	15	TGCAGTGCCTCCGGGACTAGCGGGGGGATTTACGAGCAGTACTTC	CSASGTSGGIYEQYF
TRBV28	TRBJ2-7	few	.	12	TGTGCCAGCAACCCGATAGGGTACGAGCAGTACTTC	CASNPIGYEQYF
TRBV10-3	TRBJ2-1	many	TRBD2	19	TGTGCCATCAGTGAGTCCTGGGGAGTTTCGGGAGCGGGAGCTTGGGAGCAGTTCTTC	CAISESWGVSGAGAWEQFF
TRBV10-3	TRBJ2-5	many	.	13	TGTGCCATCAGTGGCAGAGGGTTGGAGACCCAGTACTTC	CAISGRGLETQYF
TRBV9	TRBJ2-3	many	.	14	TGTGCCAGCAGCTCCCGACTAGTCGCAGATACGCAGTATTTT	CASSSRLVADTQYF
TRBV5-1	TRBJ2-4	.	.	15	TGCGCCAGCAGCTTGGTCGGGGTAGCCAAAAACATTCAGTACTTC	CASSLVGVAKNIQYF